The clone carrying this T cell receptor beta chain was seen a few times. The antigen remains undetermined. This record belongs to a study of beta chain features in type 1 diabetes. Study results and limitations: Shorter TCRB CDR3s, moderately but significantly so, were found in Type 1 diabetes patients in all four CD4+ subsets. It was among patients, rather than healthy donors, that naive, central memory and Treg TCRB repertoires appeared more similar. Since sequencing was performed on cDNA, cells with high TCR expression could be over-represented.

Germline V lookup: CDR1 SGHTA, CDR2 FQGNSA. This CDR3 contains 15 residues. Trimming cost V 4 bases and J 0 bases, with 13 bases left between them. The study reverse transcribed the entire isolated RNA, so it sequenced expressed TCRB transcripts. Using immunoSEQ multiplex PCR, the repertoire was profiled, and TCRdb retains in-frame clones only, with some absent. The sample comprises under 200,000 clones, 10% of which are singletons, and 0.4% to 0.55% rests with the top ten. A CD45RO/CCR7/CD25/CD127/CD95/CD27 panel sorted naive, central memory, regulatory and stem cell-like memory CD4+ cells. The chain uses TRBV7-2 and TRBJ2-7; tentative D call: TRBD2 (5 bases). Specimen: central memory CD4+ T cells from blood. The sequence derives from a man aged 30 to 45 with type 1 diabetes. The CDR3 loop is CASSSGPGSSYEQYF. In DNA, the CDR3 is TGTGCCAGCAGCTCAGGACCGGGGAGCTCCTACGAGCAGTACTTC.